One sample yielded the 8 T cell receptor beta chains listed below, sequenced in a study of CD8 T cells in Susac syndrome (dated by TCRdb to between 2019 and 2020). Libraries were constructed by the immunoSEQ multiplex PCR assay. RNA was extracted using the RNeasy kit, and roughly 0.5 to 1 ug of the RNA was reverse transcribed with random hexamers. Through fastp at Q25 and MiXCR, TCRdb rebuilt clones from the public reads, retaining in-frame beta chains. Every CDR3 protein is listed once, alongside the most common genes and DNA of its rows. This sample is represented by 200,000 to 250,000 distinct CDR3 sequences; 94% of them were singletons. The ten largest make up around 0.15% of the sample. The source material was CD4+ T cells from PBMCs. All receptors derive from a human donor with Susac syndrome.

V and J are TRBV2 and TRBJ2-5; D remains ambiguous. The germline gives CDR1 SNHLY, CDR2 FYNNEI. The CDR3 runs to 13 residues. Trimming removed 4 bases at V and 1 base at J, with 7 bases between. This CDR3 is CASSVAFQETQYF. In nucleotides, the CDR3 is TGTGCCAGCAGTGTAGCTTTCCAAGAGACCCAGTACTTC.

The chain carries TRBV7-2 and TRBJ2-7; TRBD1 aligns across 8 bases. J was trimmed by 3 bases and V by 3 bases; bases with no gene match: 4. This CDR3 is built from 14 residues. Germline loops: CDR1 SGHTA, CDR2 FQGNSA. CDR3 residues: CASSFRTGSYEQYF. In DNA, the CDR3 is TGTGCCAGCAGCTTTAGGACAGGGAGCTACGAGCAGTACTTC.

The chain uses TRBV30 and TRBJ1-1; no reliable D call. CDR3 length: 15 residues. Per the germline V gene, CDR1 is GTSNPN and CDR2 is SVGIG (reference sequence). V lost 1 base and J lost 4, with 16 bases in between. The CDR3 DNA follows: TGTGCCTGGAGTGCTAGGGCGGGCGGGGTCACTGAAGCTTTCTTT. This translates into CAWSARAGGVTEAFF.

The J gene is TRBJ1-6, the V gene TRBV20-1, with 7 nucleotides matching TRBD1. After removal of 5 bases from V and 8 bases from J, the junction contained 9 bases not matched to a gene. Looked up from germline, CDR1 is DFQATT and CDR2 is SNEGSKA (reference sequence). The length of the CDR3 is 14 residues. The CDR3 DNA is TGCAGTGCTCTATCCCAGGGGGTGGATTCACCCCTCCACTTT. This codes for CSALSQGVDSPLHF.

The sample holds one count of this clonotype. CDR3 bases: TGTGCCAGCAGCTTATGGGGGGATGACACTGAAGCTTTCTTT. This codes for CASSLWGDDTEAFF. This chain uses TRBV7-2 with TRBJ1-1; D perhaps matches TRBD1 (5 bases). The CDR3 is 14 residues long. From germline, CDR1 is SGHTA and CDR2 FQGNSA. Trimming shortened V by 2 bases and J by 3 bases, and 10 bases separated the two germline ends. The variable domain in full, completed from reference TRBV7-2 and TRBJ1-1, reads GAGVSQSPSNKVTEKGKDVELRCDPISGHTALYWYRQSLGQGLEFLIYFQGNSAPDKSGLPSDRFSAERTGGSVSTLTIQRTQQEDSAVYLCASSLWGDDTEAFFGQGTRLTVV.

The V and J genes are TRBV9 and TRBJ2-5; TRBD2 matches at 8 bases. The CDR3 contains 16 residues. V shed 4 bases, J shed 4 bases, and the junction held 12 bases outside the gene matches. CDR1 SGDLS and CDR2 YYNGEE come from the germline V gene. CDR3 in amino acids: CASSRRGGSGGETQYF. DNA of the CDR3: TGTGCCAGCAGCCGGAGGGGTGGAAGCGGGGGAGAGACCCAGTACTTC.

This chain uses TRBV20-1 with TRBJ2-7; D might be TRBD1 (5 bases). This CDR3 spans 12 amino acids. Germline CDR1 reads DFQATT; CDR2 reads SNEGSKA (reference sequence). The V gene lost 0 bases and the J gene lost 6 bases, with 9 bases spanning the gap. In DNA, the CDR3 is TGCAGTGCTAGAGAGGGCAGGGCCGAGCAGTACTTC. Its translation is CSAREGRAEQYF.

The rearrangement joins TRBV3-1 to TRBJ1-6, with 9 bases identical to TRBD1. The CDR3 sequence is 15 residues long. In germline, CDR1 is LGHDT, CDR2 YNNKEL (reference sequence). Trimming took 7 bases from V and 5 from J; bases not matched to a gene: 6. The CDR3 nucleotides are TGTGCCAGCAAGTCGACAGGGGGGGATAATTCACCCCTCCACTTT. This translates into CASKSTGGDNSPLHF. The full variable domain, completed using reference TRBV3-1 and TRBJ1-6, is DTAVSQTPKYLVTQMGNDKSIKCEQNLGHDTMYWYKQDSKKFLKIMFSYNNKELIINETVPNRFSPKSPDKAHLNLHINSLELGDSAVYFCASKSTGGDNSPLHFGNGTRLTVT.